The clone carrying this TCR beta chain was observed a handful of times. What it binds is not known. This sample was taken from a study of post-analysis software for immune sequencing data. Overall study: As for disease course, relapsing-remitting, secondary progressive and progressive-relapsing multiple sclerosis were all included. Whole-study findings and limits: Versus controls, multiple sclerosis patients showed significantly lower diversity (normalized Chao1). F measure grouped same-batch samples tightly together.

The TCR beta cDNA libraries carried unique molecular identifiers. The yield from about 1 to 10 million T cells was roughly 500,000 cDNA molecules in total. TCRdb reprocessed the PCR reads with MiXCR, giving one entry per CDR3 protein. Of fewer than 850,000 distinct CDR3 sequences listed, 25% to 30% are singletons. Material: blood. The sequence was obtained from a girl aged 5-17 years with multiple sclerosis.

The CDR3 DNA follows: TGTGCCATCAGAGGGGGACCAAACACTGAAGCTTTCTTT. Translated: CAIRGGPNTEAFF. This chain links TRBV10-3 with TRBJ1-1; tentatively, D is TRBD1 (6 bases). The V end was cut by 6 bases, the J end by 2 bases, with 10 bases between. Germline CDR1 ENHRY, CDR2 SYGVKD. The CDR3 runs 13 residues.